This passage covers 12 T cell receptor beta chains from one sample sequenced in a study of blood T cell repertoires in COVID-19. The repertoire was sequenced with immunoSEQ multiplex PCR; TCRdb's copy has only in-frame clones and lacks some. Among 340,000 or so clones listed, roughly 91% were seen once. Specimen: peripheral blood. The receptor source for this set is a man in his forties or fifties with active or convalescent COVID-19.

The chain is built from TRBV9 and TRBJ2-6; D not resolved. Germline-derived CDR1 and CDR2 are SGDLS and YYNGEE. CDR3 length equals 15 residues. V gave up 4 bases and J gave up 0 bases, with 8 bases separating them. The CDR3 is CASSPRYSGANVLTF. CDR3 bases: TGTGCCAGCAGCCCCCGTTACTCTGGGGCCAACGTCCTGACTTTC.

This clone has more than one count but fewer than ten. V is TRBV19 and J is TRBJ1-3; 7 nucleotides agree with TRBD1. Germline CDR1 LNHDA, CDR2 SQIVND (reference sequence). With 6 bases clipped from V and 0 bases from J, the junction kept 17 bases outside the gene matches. CDR3 size: 19 residues. This CDR3 is CASSPPTGALLYSGNTIYF. CDR3 bases: TGTGCCAGTAGCCCGCCCACAGGGGCGCTACTCTACTCTGGAAACACCATATATTTT.

CDR3 nucleotides: TGTGCCAGTAGTGTTGGGAGCAGCTCCTATAATTCACCCCTCCACTTT. This codes for CASSVGSSSYNSPLHF. The chain is built from TRBV19 and TRBJ1-6; D remains unclear. Trimming cost V 5 bases and J 0 bases, with 11 bases left between them. Germline V gene sequence: CDR1 LNHDA, CDR2 SQIVND (reference sequence). This CDR3 contains 16 residues.

The V call is TRBV5-6, the J call TRBJ2-1; D is perhaps TRBD2 (5 bases). The V end lost 2 bases, the J end lost 8 bases, and 11 bases lay between the germline ends. Germline CDR1 SGHDT, CDR2 YYEEEE. There are 13 residues in the CDR3. The DNA for the CDR3 is TGTGCCAGCAGCTTCGACACTAGGGATGAGCAGTTCTTC. Translating gives CASSFDTRDEQFF.

The V call is TRBV5-1, the J call TRBJ2-3; D may be TRBD2 (5 bases). This CDR3 contains 15 residues. Deletions cut 0 bases from V and 1 base from J, with 9 bases between. Germline V gives CDR1 SGHRS, CDR2 YFSETQ. CDR3 DNA: TGCGCCAGCAGCTTGGGGAGCGGCCGCACAGATACGCAGTATTTT. Translating gives CASSLGSGRTDTQYF.

The chain links TRBV5-4 to TRBJ1-5; TRBD1 matches 7 bases. J was trimmed by 7 bases and V by 3 bases; bases with no gene match: 4. This CDR3 has 13 residues. Looked up from germline, CDR1 is SGHNT and CDR2 is YYREEE (reference sequence). CDR3 sequence reads: CASSSGQDQPQHF. The DNA for the CDR3 is TGTGCCAGCAGCTCCGGACAGGACCAGCCCCAGCATTTT.

J is TRBJ2-2 and V is TRBV5-1; D perhaps matches TRBD1 (6 bases). The ends were cut back, 4 bases at V and 1 base at J, with 8 bases in the middle. Germline lookup yields CDR1 SGHRS and CDR2 YFSETQ. This CDR3 contains 14 residues. This CDR3 reads CASSRGQNTGELFF. CDR3 coding DNA: TGCGCCAGCAGCCGGGGACAGAACACCGGGGAGCTGTTTTTT.

The chain links TRBV7-2 to TRBJ2-5; 7 positions agree with TRBD2. The V segment lost 5 bases and the J segment 2 bases; nucleotides outside the gene matches: 5. Germline V CDR1 and CDR2: SGHTA, FQGNSA. The CDR3 runs 14 residues. The CDR3 protein is CASSLLGGQETQYF. The CDR3 coding sequence is TGTGCCAGCAGCCTTTTGGGGGGGCAAGAGACCCAGTACTTC.

This clone was picked up one time. The rearrangement links TRBV4-1 to TRBJ2-3, with D perhaps matching TRBD1 (5 bases). The CDR3 is 14 residues long. Germline V gene lookup returns CDR1 MGHRA and CDR2 YSYEKL. The V end lost 2 bases, the J end lost 4 bases, and 10 bases lay between the germline ends. The CDR3 DNA is TGCGCCAGCAGCCAACTGACAGCCCCAGATACGCAGTATTTT. It codes for CASSQLTAPDTQYF.

The chain is built from TRBV6-2 or TRBV6-3 and TRBJ2-7; 10 bases match TRBD2. Germline V gene data show CDR1 as MNHEY and CDR2 as SVGEGT. With V trimmed by 5 bases and J by 4 bases, 11 bases remained unmatched. This CDR3 comprises 16 residues. CDR3 loop: CASSTRASGRGYEQYF. CDR3 in DNA: TGTGCCAGCAGTACGAGGGCTAGCGGGAGAGGTTACGAGCAGTACTTC.

This clone was recorded only once. This chain links TRBV29-1 with TRBJ1-1; the D gene is possibly TRBD1 (6 bases). The CDR3 loop spans 12 amino acids. V gave up 7 bases and J gave up 6 bases, with 15 bases separating them. Germline V CDR1 and CDR2: SQVTM, ANQGSEA. CDR3 DNA sequence: TGCAGCGGCCGGGGGGCAGGCCCTGAAGCTTTCTTT. Protein product: CSGRGAGPEAFF.

The chain carries TRBV28 and TRBJ1-2, with D perhaps matching TRBD1 (5 bases). V was pared by 7 bases and J by 1 base, with 13 bases between. The CDR3 contains 14 residues. Germline CDR1 is MDHEN and CDR2 is SYDVKM. The CDR3 DNA is TGTGCCAGCAACGCAGGGACTGTTAACTATGGCTACACCTTC. Encoded protein: CASNAGTVNYGYTF.